Presented here are 27 T cell receptor beta chains from one specimen sequenced in a study of T cell responses to AZD1222 COVID-19 vaccine. Data came from immunoSEQ multiplex PCR; TCRdb stores just in-frame clones and leaves some out. Of around 100,000 clones in the sample, almost 85% are singletons; the top ten hold about 15%. Specimen: peripheral blood, collected on day 0 of AZD1222 vaccination. Receptor source: an adult in good health.

The gene calls are TRBV5-6 and TRBJ1-1, with D perhaps matching TRBD1 (6 bases). The CDR3 spans 15 residues. Germline CDR1 and CDR2: SGHDT and YYEEEE. The V end was cut by 5 bases, the J end by 4 bases, with 18 bases between. CDR3 sequence: CASRPQGGVATEAFF. Here the CDR3 DNA reads TGTGCCAGCAGGCCACAGGGTGGTGTAGCCACTGAAGCTTTCTTT.

The chain couples TRBV2 to TRBJ1-1; D is ambiguous. Looked up from germline, CDR1 is SNHLY and CDR2 is FYNNEI. The CDR3 loop spans 14 amino acids. Trimming took off 7 bases at V and 5 bases at J, with 17 bases between the two ends. The CDR3 reads CASTLLAPRTEAFF. The DNA of the CDR3 is TGTGCCAGCACCTTATTGGCCCCGCGGACTGAAGCTTTCTTT. The complete variable domain, with remaining parts taken from reference TRBV2 and TRBJ1-1, reads EPEVTQTPSHQVTQMGQEVILRCVPISNHLYFYWYRQILGQKVEFLVSFYNNEISEKSEIFDDQFSVERPDGSNFTLKIRSTKLEDSAMYFCASTLLAPRTEAFFGQGTRLTVV.

This clone has only a few counts. The J gene is TRBJ1-1, the V gene TRBV9; tentatively, D is TRBD1 (5 bases). The CDR3 runs 12 residues. V dropped 2 bases and J dropped 6 bases, with 8 bases sitting between them. Germline CDR1 SGDLS, CDR2 YYNGEE. DNA for the CDR3: TGTGCCAGCAGCGTCGGGACCTCTGAAGCTTTCTTT. Its protein is CASSVGTSEAFF.

The chain combines TRBV4-2 with TRBJ2-7; D is unresolved. Germline V gives CDR1 LGHNA, CDR2 YNFKEQ. Trimming took 0 bases from V and 6 from J, leaving 9 bases between them. This CDR3 has 13 amino acids. Written as DNA, the CDR3 is TGTGCCAGCAGCCAAGATCGGCCGCGCGAGCAGTACTTC. Protein: CASSQDRPREQYF.

This clone was seen once. This rearrangement joins TRBV5-4 to TRBJ1-2; 7 positions agree with TRBD1. After removal of 0 bases from V and 5 bases from J, the junction contained 1 base not matched to a gene. Per the germline V gene, CDR1 is SGHNT and CDR2 is YYREEE (reference sequence). The CDR3 has 13 amino acids. The CDR3 DNA reads as TGTGCCAGCAGCTTGGCAGGGGGGTATGGCTACACCTTC. Translated, it gives CASSLAGGYGYTF.

The chain has TRBV7-9 and TRBJ2-1; possibly TRBD1 or TRBD2 for D (5 bases each). V dropped 4 bases and J dropped 13 bases, with 17 bases sitting between them. There are 13 residues in the CDR3. Per germline, CDR1 SEHNR and CDR2 FQNEAQ (reference sequence). CDR3 DNA: TGTGCCAGCAGCTCCACCTGGGGCGGGCAACAGTTCTTC. Translating gives CASSSTWGGQQFF.

The chain has TRBV9 and TRBJ1-1; D is unclear. The CDR3 totals 15 residues. Germline CDR1 reads SGDLS; CDR2 reads YYNGEE. The ends were cut back, 0 bases at V and 3 bases at J, with 12 bases in the middle. DNA of the CDR3: TGTGCCAGCAGCGTAGAGGGTGTCCGGGACACTGAAGCTTTCTTT. Its protein is CASSVEGVRDTEAFF.

V gene TRBV3-1 (or the pseudogene TRBV3-2) combines with J gene TRBJ2-3, with TRBD2 matching 10 bases. With V trimmed by 1 base and J by 6 bases, 7 bases remained unmatched. There are 16 residues in the CDR3. The germline V gene encodes CDR1 LGHDT and CDR2 YNNKEL (reference sequence). This CDR3 is CASSQVLAGLGDTQYF. The CDR3 DNA reads as TGTGCCAGCAGCCAAGTACTAGCGGGACTCGGCGATACGCAGTATTTT.

The chain uses TRBV6-5 and TRBJ2-2; weak D call: TRBD1 (6 bases). Trimming stripped 2 bases from V and 5 bases from J, with 12 bases between. The CDR3 contains 15 residues. Germline V lookup: CDR1 MNHEY, CDR2 SVGAGI. CDR3 sequence: CASSYTGFLTGELFF. In nucleotides, the CDR3 is TGTGCCAGCAGTTACACAGGGTTCCTGACCGGGGAGCTGTTTTTT.

This clone appeared a single time. The J gene is TRBJ2-1, the V gene TRBV7-2; D perhaps matches TRBD2 (5 bases). V lost 0 bases and J lost 4, with 10 bases in between. Germline assignment: CDR1 SGHTA and CDR2 FQGNSA. The length of the CDR3 is 15 residues. The CDR3, as DNA: TGTGCCAGCAGCTTAGCGGGGAGAGTATACAATGAGCAGTTCTTC. Translation gives CASSLAGRVYNEQFF.

This chain links TRBV11-2 with TRBJ2-7; no firm D call. Germline CDR1 reads SGHAT; CDR2 reads FQNNGV. Trimming removed 3 bases at V and 3 bases at J, with 12 bases between. This CDR3 spans 14 amino acids. CDR3 in amino acids: CASSLMGNIYEQYF. CDR3 bases: TGTGCCAGCAGCTTGATGGGGAATATCTACGAGCAGTACTTC.

The chain recombines TRBV7-9 with TRBJ2-2, with D perhaps matching TRBD1 (6 bases). The CDR3 spans 19 residues. V was pared by 4 bases and J by 3 bases, with 24 bases between. Germline V lookup: CDR1 SEHNR, CDR2 FQNEAQ (reference sequence). This chain's CDR3 is CASSYSLGWRTADTGELFF. The CDR3 DNA reads as TGTGCCAGCAGCTACTCTTTAGGTTGGAGGACAGCTGACACCGGGGAGCTGTTTTTT.

The chain employs TRBV28 and TRBJ1-5; D perhaps matches TRBD1 (5 bases). The CDR3 extends over 15 amino acids. Germline CDR1 and CDR2: MDHEN and SYDVKM. V was cut by 5 bases and J by 3 bases, with 14 bases left in between. CDR3 in DNA: TGTGCCAGCAGTAGGAGGGGATCCAACAATCAGCCCCAGCATTTT. It is translated as CASSRRGSNNQPQHF.

V usage is TRBV28 and J usage is TRBJ1-4; 7 positions agree with TRBD1. In germline, CDR1 is MDHEN, CDR2 SYDVKM. This CDR3 contains 15 residues. Trimming at V came to 5 bases and at J to 3 bases, leaving 6 bases not matched to a gene. The CDR3 is CASSQRQGANEKLFF. The CDR3 coding sequence is TGTGCCAGCAGTCAAAGACAGGGTGCTAATGAAAAACTGTTTTTT.

The chain combines TRBV19 with TRBJ1-6; the match to TRBD1 covers 7 bases. CDR1 is LNHDA and CDR2 is SQIVND in the germline V gene (reference sequence). V was pared by 4 bases and J by 7 bases, with 4 bases of the junction left unmatched. The CDR3 totals 14 residues. The DNA of the CDR3 is TGTGCCAGTAGTACAGGGACAGAGAATTCACCCCTCCACTTT. Translation: CASSTGTENSPLHF.

There are many counts of this clone. The rearrangement joins TRBV7-2 to TRBJ1-5; tentative D call: TRBD1 (6 bases). V was trimmed by 4 bases and J by 7 bases, leaving 17 bases between them. The CDR3 is 15 amino acids. Germline V gene lookup returns CDR1 SGHTA and CDR2 FQGNSA. CDR3 coding DNA: TGTGCCAGCAGCTCCGGGCTGGGGGGCGGGCAGCCCCAGCATTTT. It translates to CASSSGLGGGQPQHF.

This clone was observed a single time. This chain connects TRBV18 to TRBJ1-2, with TRBD1 matching 7 bases. CDR3 length: 16 amino acids. The germline V gene has CDR1 KGHSH and CDR2 LQKENI. The junction had 10 bases not matched to a gene; V was cut back by 0 bases and J by 6 bases. This CDR3 reads CASSPPTGFGSDGYTF. CDR3 nucleotide sequence: TGTGCCAGCTCACCACCGACAGGGTTCGGGAGTGATGGCTACACCTTC.

V gene TRBV7-2 combines with J gene TRBJ2-1; TRBD1 matches 7 bases. V was pared by 3 bases and J by 4 bases, with 6 bases of the junction left unmatched. Germline CDR1 is SGHTA and CDR2 is FQGNSA. The CDR3 is made up of 15 amino acids. The CDR3 nucleotides read TGTGCCAGCAGCTTGGACGGGACAGAGTACAATGAGCAGTTCTTC. Protein: CASSLDGTEYNEQFF. Based on the CDR3 plus reference TRBV7-2 and TRBJ2-1, the full variable domain is GAGVSQSPSNKVTEKGKDVELRCDPISGHTALYWYRQSLGQGLEFLIYFQGNSAPDKSGLPSDRFSAERTGGSVSTLTIQRTQQEDSAVYLCASSLDGTEYNEQFFGPGTRLTVL.

The rearrangement uses TRBV19 and TRBJ1-3, with D maybe TRBD1 (5 bases). Germline V lookup: CDR1 LNHDA, CDR2 SQIVND (reference sequence). The V end lost 5 bases, the J end lost 0 bases, and 14 bases lay between the germline ends. The length of the CDR3 is 16 residues. The CDR3 sequence is CASSLPGKPSGNTIYF. As DNA, the CDR3 is TGTGCCAGTAGTTTGCCAGGGAAACCCTCTGGAAACACCATATATTTT.

In its sample, this clone was seen once. The J gene is TRBJ2-1, the V gene TRBV6-5; 15 positions match TRBD2. Germline lookup yields CDR1 MNHEY and CDR2 SVGAGI. V lost 6 bases and J lost 8; bases outside the gene matches: 5. This CDR3 spans 15 amino acids. DNA of the CDR3: TGTGCCAGCAGATCACGGACTAGCGGGAGGGATGAGCAGTTCTTC. It codes for CASRSRTSGRDEQFF.

The rearrangement links TRBV20-1 to TRBJ1-2; D is perhaps TRBD1 (5 bases). CDR1 DFQATT and CDR2 SNEGSKA come from the germline V gene (reference sequence). V lost 3 bases, J lost 2 bases, and 19 bases lay in between. CDR3 length equals 16 residues. The CDR3 DNA is TGCAGTGCTAGTCGTGAAGGGGCCCCAACGAACTATGGCTACACCTTC. Protein: CSASREGAPTNYGYTF.

The sample holds a few counts of this clone. V gene TRBV27 combines with J gene TRBJ1-3; possibly TRBD1 for D (5 bases). V was shortened by 3 bases and J by 0 bases, with 9 bases between the two germline ends. Germline assignment: CDR1 MNHEY and CDR2 SMNVEV (reference sequence). The CDR3 spans 15 residues. CDR3 coding DNA: TGTGCCAGCAGTTTGACAGCTAACTCTGGAAACACCATATATTTT. Protein sequence: CASSLTANSGNTIYF.

The J gene is TRBJ2-2, the V gene TRBV19, with TRBD2 matching over 7 bases. CDR1 and CDR2 from the germline V gene are LNHDA and SQIVND (reference sequence). The CDR3 covers 17 residues. The J segment lost 0 bases and the V segment lost 1 base, leaving 5 bases of the junction unmatched. The CDR3 coding sequence is TGTGCCAGTAGTATAGGGCCTCTAGCGGCGAACACCGGGGAGCTGTTTTTT. Translating gives CASSIGPLAANTGELFF.

The chain recombines TRBV4-3 with TRBJ1-6, with D perhaps matching TRBD1 (6 bases). This CDR3 is built from 18 residues. Germline CDR1 and CDR2: LGHNA and YSLEER. With 1 base removed from V and 0 bases from J, the gap between germline ends came to 13 bases. The DNA of the CDR3 is TGCGCCAGCAGCCAAGTACGCAGGGGAAGCTCCTATAATTCACCCCTCCACTTT. Protein: CASSQVRRGSSYNSPLHF.

The chain couples TRBV7-3 to TRBJ2-7; a possible D gene is TRBD2 (5 bases). This CDR3 is 15 amino acids long. CDR1 and CDR2 from the germline V gene are SGHTA and FQGTGA. V was clipped by 2 bases and J by 0 bases, with 11 bases between them. The CDR3 DNA follows: TGTGCCAGCAGCTTATATCGGGAACCCTCCTACGAGCAGTACTTC. Its translation: CASSLYREPSYEQYF.

The chain couples TRBV3-1 (or the pseudogene TRBV3-2) to TRBJ2-1; 7 bases map to TRBD2. Germline values: CDR1 LGHDT, CDR2 YNNKEL (reference sequence). V shed 0 bases and J 2 bases; nucleotides not matched to a gene: 4. The length of the CDR3 is 16 residues. DNA of the CDR3: TGTGCCAGCAGCCAAGAGGCGGGAGTCCCCTACAATGAGCAGTTCTTC. This encodes CASSQEAGVPYNEQFF.

V is TRBV25-1 and J is TRBJ1-1; D not resolved. Germline V gene lookup returns CDR1 MGHDK and CDR2 SYGVNS. This CDR3 spans 13 amino acids. V lost 5 bases, J lost 3 bases, and 10 bases lay in between. The DNA of the CDR3 is TGTGCCAGCAGTCGGGATTATCACACTGAAGCTTTCTTT. Translation: CASSRDYHTEAFF. The full variable domain, in which reference TRBV25-1 and TRBJ1-1 provide the parts outside the CDR3, is EADIYQTPRYLVIGTGKKITLECSQTMGHDKMYWYQQDPGMELHLIHYSYGVNSTEKGDLSSESTVSRIRTEHFPLTLESARPSHTSQYLCASSRDYHTEAFFGQGTRLTVV.